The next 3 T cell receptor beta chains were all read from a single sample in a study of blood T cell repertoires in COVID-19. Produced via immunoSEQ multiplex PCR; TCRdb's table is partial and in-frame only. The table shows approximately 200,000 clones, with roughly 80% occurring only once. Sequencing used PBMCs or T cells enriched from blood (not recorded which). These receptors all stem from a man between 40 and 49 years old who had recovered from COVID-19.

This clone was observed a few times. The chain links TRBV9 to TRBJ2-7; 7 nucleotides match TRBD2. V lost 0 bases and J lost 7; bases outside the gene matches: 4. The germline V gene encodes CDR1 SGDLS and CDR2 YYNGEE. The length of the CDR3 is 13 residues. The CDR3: CASSVGGGGEQYF. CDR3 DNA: TGTGCCAGCAGCGTAGGTGGGGGAGGGGAGCAGTACTTC.

The CDR3 protein is CASQISGQGNRETQYF. The DNA for the CDR3 is TGTGCCAGCCAGATTTCGGGACAGGGAAATAGAGAGACCCAGTACTTC. The V call is TRBV6-6, the J call TRBJ2-5; TRBD1 agrees at 9 bases. Trimming took 8 bases from V and 4 from J; bases not matched to a gene: 14. The CDR3 covers 16 residues. Looked up from germline, CDR1 is MNHNY and CDR2 is SVGAGI (reference sequence).

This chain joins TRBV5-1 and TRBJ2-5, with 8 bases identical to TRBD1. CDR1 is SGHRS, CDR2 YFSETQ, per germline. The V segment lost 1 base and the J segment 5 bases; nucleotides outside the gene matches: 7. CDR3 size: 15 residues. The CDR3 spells CASSLSGGYAETQYF. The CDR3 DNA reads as TGCGCCAGCAGCTTGTCAGGGGGCTATGCGGAGACCCAGTACTTC.